The 28 T cell receptor beta chains below were found in one sample sequenced in a study of breast tumors, draining lymph nodes, adjacent tissues. Breast cancer patients provided tissue from their axillary draining lymph nodes. TCRdb used MiXCR to reprocess the multiplex PCR reads, holding one entry per CDR3 protein. The data contain about 180,000 distinct CDR3 sequences, roughly 30% of them seen just once; the ten biggest clones take up roughly 4.3%. The sequencing sample was made of axillary lymph node tissue. The receptors shown here come from a female donor with breast cancer. Some clones in this sample may be carry-over from other donors' samples.

Concerning this clonotype itself: A read error may explain this, as a much larger clone is one base away. V usage is TRBV18 and J usage is TRBJ2-3, with TRBD1 matching over 7 bases. The CDR3 consists of 13 residues. V was pared by 4 bases and J by 8 bases, with 6 bases of the junction left unmatched. Germline V gives CDR1 KGHSH, CDR2 LQKENI. CDR3 coding DNA: TGTGCCAGCTCACGACAGGGTGCAGCTACGCAGTATTTT. The encoded protein is CASSRQGAATQYF.

V gene TRBV6-1 combines with J gene TRBJ2-3; D not resolved. This CDR3 has 13 residues. V was trimmed by 4 bases and J by 5 bases, leaving 10 bases between them. Germline V gene sequence: CDR1 MNHNS, CDR2 SASEGT. The CDR3 here is CASSGIRGDTQYF. CDR3 bases: TGTGCCAGCAGTGGGATCCGAGGAGATACGCAGTATTTT.

A note on this clonotype: One end of the junction fails to match germline, which may point to a read error. The V and J genes are TRBV7-6 and TRBJ1-3, with D possibly matching TRBD1 (6 bases). Germline assignment: CDR1 SGHVS and CDR2 FNYEAQ. This CDR3 is 17 amino acids long. The CDR3 sequence: CASSRYLQGLIGNAIYF. The CDR3 DNA is TGTGCCAGCAGCCGATATCTACAGGGATTAATAGGAAACGCCATATATTTT.

The rearrangement uses TRBV5-6 and TRBJ2-7; D is undetermined. In germline, CDR1 is SGHDT, CDR2 YYEEEE. V was pared by 4 bases and J by 4 bases, with 21 bases between. CDR3 length: 16 residues. Here the CDR3 reads CASSRPRPEIPYEQYF. The CDR3, as DNA: TGTGCCAGCAGCAGACCGAGACCGGAGATCCCTTACGAGCAGTACTTC. Complete variable domain (other parts from reference TRBV5-6 and TRBJ2-7): DAGVTQSPTHLIKTRGQQVTLRCSPKSGHDTVSWYQQALGQGPQFIFQYYEEEERQRGNFPDRFSGHQFPNYSSELNVNALLLGDSALYLCASSRPRPEIPYEQYFGPGTRLTVT.

This clonotype was detected many times. The gene calls are TRBV20-1 and TRBJ2-3; a possible D gene is TRBD2 (6 bases). Trimming stripped 4 bases from V and 5 bases from J, with 13 bases between. Germline-derived CDR1 and CDR2 are DFQATT and SNEGSKA (reference sequence). The CDR3 length is 13 residues. The CDR3 bases are TGCAGTGCTACGGGAGTGTCTGGAGATACGCAGTATTTT. Translating it yields CSATGVSGDTQYF.

At least ten counts were recorded for this clonotype. The chain links TRBV10-3 to TRBJ1-2; D not resolved. Germline CDR1 and CDR2: ENHRY and SYGVKD. CDR3 length: 16 amino acids. Trimming stripped 3 bases from V and 7 bases from J, with 21 bases between. The CDR3 region is CAISDLSLGKEAGYTF. Here the CDR3 DNA reads TGTGCCATCAGTGATCTTTCGTTGGGAAAGGAGGCTGGCTACACCTTC.

Concerning this clonotype: A much more abundant neighbour one base away suggests this may be a read error. V usage is TRBV6-1 and J usage is TRBJ2-1; TRBD1 matches 7 bases. CDR3 size: 15 residues. V trimming: 5 bases; J trimming: 5 bases; junction bases outside the gene matches: 9. Germline CDR1 reads MNHNS; CDR2 reads SASEGT. The CDR3 loop is CASSPQQGQNNEQFF. As DNA, the CDR3 is TGTGCCAGCAGTCCGCAACAGGGACAGAACAATGAGCAGTTCTTC.

V gene TRBV5-6 combines with J gene TRBJ1-3; D remains unclear. CDR1 is SGHDT and CDR2 is YYEEEE in the germline V gene. CDR3 size: 18 residues. Trimming took 0 bases from V and 0 from J, leaving 16 bases between them. CDR3 region: CASSLAEGLFNSGNTIYF. The CDR3 DNA sequence: TGTGCCAGCAGCTTGGCCGAAGGGCTTTTTAACTCTGGAAACACCATATATTTT.

The chain has TRBV15 and TRBJ1-1; a possible D gene is TRBD1 (6 bases). This CDR3 is built from 15 residues. Germline V gives CDR1 LNHNV, CDR2 YYDKDF (reference sequence). V gave up 3 bases and J gave up 0 bases, with 11 bases separating them. DNA of the CDR3: TGTGCCACCAGCAGCTTCGGACAGATGAACACTGAAGCTTTCTTT. It translates to CATSSFGQMNTEAFF.

This clonotype was seen at least ten times. The chain links TRBV5-1 to TRBJ1-3; no clear D gene. CDR1 SGHRS and CDR2 YFSETQ come from the germline V gene. This CDR3 is 13 amino acids long. Trimming pared 4 bases from V and 4 bases from J, leaving 9 bases between. The CDR3, as DNA: TGCGCCAGCAGCCCATTCTTAGGAAACACCATATATTTT. Protein: CASSPFLGNTIYF.

This clonotype showed up many times. V and J are TRBV11-2 and TRBJ2-3, with a weak D call TRBD1 (5 bases). CDR1 is SGHAT and CDR2 is FQNNGV in the germline V gene. The V end was cut by 5 bases, the J end by 0 bases, with 15 bases between. CDR3 length: 16 residues. The CDR3 sequence: CASSLIFGASTDTQYF. DNA of the CDR3: TGTGCCAGCAGCCTGATATTTGGGGCCAGCACAGATACGCAGTATTTT.

This clonotype came up a few times. A read error may be the cause here, since a much bigger clone is one base away. The chain employs TRBV7-8 and TRBJ2-1, with 13 bases that match TRBD2. This CDR3 is built from 17 residues. CDR1 is SGHVS, CDR2 FQNEAQ, per germline. The DNA for the CDR3 is TGTGCCAGCAGCCTAGGGGGGACTAGCGGGACTTACAATCAGCAGTTCTTC. This sequence encodes CASSLGGTSGTYNQQFF.

Comments on this clonotype: The final CDR3 position lacks the conserved phenylalanine or tryptophan, pointing to a likely read error. The DNA is omitted, as the CDR3 cannot be located on it reliably, and the CDR3 follows TCRdb's listing. The chain is built from TRBV9 and TRBJ2-1; the listed D gene, TRBD1, was not tested against the DNA. CDR1 and CDR2 (germline): SGDLS, YYNGEE. The CDR3 extends over 16 residues, inclusive of both ends. CDR3 in amino acids: CASSETGQPTYNERFS.

This clonotype was seen repeatedly, ten times or more. The chain combines TRBV9 with TRBJ2-6; D is perhaps TRBD1 (6 bases). Trimming took off 6 bases at V and 0 bases at J, with 10 bases between the two ends. The CDR3 has 15 residues. Germline loops: CDR1 SGDLS, CDR2 YYNGEE. The CDR3: CASTQGSSGANVLTF. The DNA for the CDR3 is TGTGCCAGCACCCAGGGGTCCTCTGGGGCCAACGTCCTGACTTTC.

Worth noting for this clonotype: A much larger clone lies a single base off, so this may be a read error. The V and J genes are TRBV4-1 and TRBJ1-1, with D possibly TRBD1 on 5 matching bases. Per germline, CDR1 MGHRA and CDR2 YSYEKL. V lost 1 base and J 0 bases, leaving 9 bases between the germline ends. The CDR3 covers 15 residues. CDR3 bases: TGCGCCAGCAGCCAAGCCAGGGAGGTGAACACTGAAGCTTTCTTT. This encodes CASSQAREVNTEAFF.

This clonotype showed up just once. A much larger clone sits a single nucleotide away, making a read error possible. This chain links TRBV6-6 with TRBJ1-5; D not certain. Germline V gene sequence: CDR1 MNHNY, CDR2 SVGAGI (reference sequence). The length of the CDR3 is 15 residues. Trimming left V 5 bases short and J 2 bases short, with 13 bases between. The CDR3 reads CASSHTHIGNQPQHF. As DNA, the CDR3 is TGTGCCAGCAGTCACACTCATATCGGCAATCAGCCCCAGCATTTT.

The chain uses TRBV9 and TRBJ2-3; 9 bases align to TRBD2. Germline V lookup: CDR1 SGDLS, CDR2 YYNGEE. The CDR3 totals 16 residues. J lost 6 bases, V lost 0 bases, and 8 bases had no gene match. For the CDR3, the DNA is TGTGCCAGCAGCGTAGGAGAGCGGGAGGTGTCGGATACGCAGTATTTT. Its translation is CASSVGEREVSDTQYF. Variable domain in full (rest from reference TRBV9 and TRBJ2-3): DSGVTQTPKHLITATGQRVTLRCSPRSGDLSVYWYQQSLDQGLQFLIQYYNGEERAKGNILERFSAQQFPDLHSELNLSSLELGDSALYFCASSVGEREVSDTQYFGPGTRLTVL.

This clonotype was recorded many times. This chain joins TRBV11-3 and TRBJ1-2, with TRBD1 matching 8 bases. The V and J ends lost 4 bases and 8 bases, in that order; junction bases with no gene match: 9. This CDR3 spans 14 amino acids. The germline gives CDR1 SGHNT, CDR2 YENEEA. CDR3 loop: CASSWTGNPLGYTF. CDR3 DNA: TGTGCCAGCAGCTGGACAGGGAACCCTCTCGGCTACACCTTC.

The chain has TRBV5-8 and TRBJ2-1; tentative D call: TRBD2 (5 bases). The CDR3 is 16 amino acids. V lost 2 bases, J lost 4 bases, and 16 bases lay in between. Germline V gene sequence: CDR1 SGHTS, CDR2 YDEGEE. This chain's CDR3 is CASSFYSVPYYNEQFF. Written as DNA, the CDR3 is TGTGCCAGCAGCTTTTATAGCGTTCCATATTACAATGAGCAGTTCTTC.

V gene TRBV12-3 or TRBV12-4 combines with J gene TRBJ1-5; D call uncertain. The V end was cut by 6 bases, the J end by 3 bases, with 9 bases between. CDR3 length: 13 amino acids. The CDR3 loop is CASRWGYNQPQHF. The CDR3 DNA reads as TGTGCCAGCAGATGGGGATACAATCAGCCCCAGCATTTT.

This clonotype has a handful of counts. CDR3: CASSYVGRQETGELFF. DNA for the CDR3: TGTGCCAGCAGTTACGTCGGGAGGCAAGAAACCGGGGAGCTGTTTTTT. V is TRBV6-2 or TRBV6-3 and J is TRBJ2-2; 7 positions agree with TRBD2. The CDR3 consists of 16 residues. Germline CDR1 and CDR2: MNHEY and SVGEGT. Trimming cost V 2 bases and J 5 bases; bases outside gene matches: 8.

Many counts were recorded for this clonotype. The genes are TRBV19 and TRBJ2-1, with a possible D match to TRBD2 (6 bases). The V and J ends lost 7 bases and 3 bases respectively, with 13 bases between them. CDR3 length: 14 amino acids. Germline V gene data show CDR1 as LNHDA and CDR2 as SQIVND (reference sequence). The DNA of the CDR3 is TGTGCCAGTAAGTTGAATAGCGGCTACAATGAGCAGTTCTTC. Translation: CASKLNSGYNEQFF.

On this clonotype: This may be a read error, as it is one base from a much larger clone. V gene TRBV6-5 combines with J gene TRBJ1-6; tentatively, D is TRBD1 (5 bases). Trimming shortened V by 4 bases and J by 6 bases, and 13 bases separated the two germline ends. The CDR3 loop spans 15 amino acids. Looked up from germline, CDR1 is MNHEY and CDR2 is SVGAGI. The CDR3 loop reads CASSLTTAPNSPLHF. In DNA, the CDR3 is TGTGCCAGCAGTTTAACGACAGCCCCTAATTCACCCCTCCACTTT.

This clonotype was observed many times. The J gene is TRBJ2-2, the V gene TRBV4-1; 14 bases agree with TRBD2. V shed 6 bases and J 8 bases; nucleotides not matched to a gene: 5. The CDR3 contains 15 residues. Germline CDR1 MGHRA, CDR2 YSYEKL. CDR3 in amino acids: CASRTSGRASGELFF. DNA of the CDR3: TGCGCCAGCAGGACTAGCGGGAGGGCCTCGGGGGAGCTGTTTTTT.

The genes are TRBV6-6 and TRBJ1-3; no reliable D call. Germline V lookup: CDR1 MNHNY, CDR2 SVGAGI (reference sequence). V lost 2 bases and J 2 bases, leaving 10 bases between the germline ends. The length of the CDR3 is 15 residues. The CDR3 protein is CASSYGARTGNTIYF. CDR3 in DNA: TGTGCCAGCAGTTACGGTGCCCGAACTGGAAACACCATATATTTT.

This sequence joins TRBV2 and TRBJ2-6; weak D call: TRBD2 (5 bases). The CDR3 extends over 15 amino acids. CDR1 and CDR2 (germline): SNHLY, FYNNEI. Trimming pared 4 bases from V and 4 bases from J, leaving 11 bases between. CDR3: CASSGSRGGANVLTF. CDR3 nucleotides: TGTGCCAGCAGTGGGAGCCGGGGAGGGGCCAACGTCCTGACTTTC.

V gene TRBV5-5 combines with J gene TRBJ2-7; D unresolved. Between the trimmed V and J ends, which lost 3 bases and 6 bases, there was a span of 10 bases. Germline V gene data show CDR1 as SGHKS and CDR2 as YYEKEE (reference sequence). The CDR3 has 12 residues. CDR3 nucleotides: TGTGCCAGCAGCTCTTATTCCCCCGAGCAGTACTTC. This gives the protein CASSSYSPEQYF.

This chain connects TRBV11-2 to TRBJ1-4; D unclear. With the DNA end fitting TRBJ1-1 better, the J assignment may be wrong. The germline V gene has CDR1 SGHAT and CDR2 FQNNGV. This CDR3 spans 14 amino acids. The CDR3 region has the DNA TGTGCCAGCAGCGCAAAGTTATTTCATGATGAAGCTTTCTTT. Translating it yields CASSAKLFHDEAFF.